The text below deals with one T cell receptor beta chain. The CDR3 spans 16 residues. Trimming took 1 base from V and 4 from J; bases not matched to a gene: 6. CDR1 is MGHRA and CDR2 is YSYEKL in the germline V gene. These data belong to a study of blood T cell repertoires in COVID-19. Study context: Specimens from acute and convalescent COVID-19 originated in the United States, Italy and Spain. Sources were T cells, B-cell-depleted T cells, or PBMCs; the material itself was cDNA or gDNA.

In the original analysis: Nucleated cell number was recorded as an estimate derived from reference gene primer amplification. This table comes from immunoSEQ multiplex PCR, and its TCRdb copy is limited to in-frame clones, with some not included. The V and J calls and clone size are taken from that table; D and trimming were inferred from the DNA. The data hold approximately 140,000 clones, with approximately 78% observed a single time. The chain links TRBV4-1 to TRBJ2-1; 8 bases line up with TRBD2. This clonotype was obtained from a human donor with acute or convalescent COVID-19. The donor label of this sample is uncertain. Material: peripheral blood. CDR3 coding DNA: TGCGCCAGCAGCCAAGCAGCCCTAGCGGGTTACAATGAGCAGTTCTTC. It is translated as CASSQAALAGYNEQFF.